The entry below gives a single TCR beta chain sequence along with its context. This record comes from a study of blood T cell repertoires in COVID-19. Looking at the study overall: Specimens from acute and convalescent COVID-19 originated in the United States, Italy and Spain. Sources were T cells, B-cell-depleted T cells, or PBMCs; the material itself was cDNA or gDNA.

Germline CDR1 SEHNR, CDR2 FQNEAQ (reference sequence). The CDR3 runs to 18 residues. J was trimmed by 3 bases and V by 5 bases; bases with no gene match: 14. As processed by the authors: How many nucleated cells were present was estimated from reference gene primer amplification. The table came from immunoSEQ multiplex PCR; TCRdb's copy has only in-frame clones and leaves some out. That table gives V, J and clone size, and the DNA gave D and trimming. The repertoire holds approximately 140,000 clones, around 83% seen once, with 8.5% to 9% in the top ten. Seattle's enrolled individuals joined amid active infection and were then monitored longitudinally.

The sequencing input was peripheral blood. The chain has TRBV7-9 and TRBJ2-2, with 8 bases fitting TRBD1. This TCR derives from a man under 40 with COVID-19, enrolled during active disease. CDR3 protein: CASSPVTQGARDTGELFF. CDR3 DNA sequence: TGTGCCAGCAGCCCCGTGACCCAGGGGGCGAGGGACACCGGGGAGCTGTTTTTT.